This T cell receptor (beta chain) was recovered during a study of regulatory T cells in long-lasting Graves disease. Study overall: More than 5 years of antithyroid drugs with positive TSH receptor antibodies defined persistent Graves' disease. General study findings and limits: Patients with persistent disease shared 2,741 public clonotypes, outpacing the approximately 920 shared by new patients.

CDR3-region Arm-PCR and iRepertoire HTBI primers produced the TCR beta libraries. TCRdb used MiXCR to reprocess the multiplex PCR reads, holding one entry per CDR3 protein. The sample lists 400,000 or so distinct CDR3 sequences; less than 25% were seen once. Time point described: persistent/refractory GD, antithyroid drugs over 5 years with positive TRAb. With RNA extracted from PBMCs as input, the TCR library was made. American Thyroid Association guidelines defined Graves' disease diagnosis. At least ten counts were recorded for this clonotype. Its specificity is not known. Deletions cut 6 bases from V and 5 bases from J, with 10 bases between. Germline lookup yields CDR1 SQVTM and CDR2 ANQGSEA. This CDR3 contains 11 residues.

The starting material was peripheral blood mononuclear cells (PBMCs), obtained when the disease was refractory, from a patient treated with antithyroid drugs. This receptor was taken from a female donor with Graves disease. The chain carries TRBV29-1 and TRBJ1-1; D remains ambiguous. DNA of the CDR3: TGCAGCGTCTCGGAGGAGACTGAAGCTTTCTTT. Translated, it gives CSVSEETEAFF.